This TCR beta chain comes out of a study of post-analysis software for immune sequencing data. At the level of the study: Included among the disease courses, which were recorded for the cohort, were relapsing-remitting, secondary progressive and progressive-relapsing multiple sclerosis. Study results and limitations: There was significantly lower normalized Chao1 diversity in multiple sclerosis patients than in controls. F measure showed strong co-clustering of same-batch samples.

Prepared libraries of TCR beta cDNA carried unique molecular identifiers. The yield from roughly 1 to 10 million T cells was around 500,000 cDNA molecules in total. TCRdb itself ran the PCR reads through MiXCR, one entry per CDR3 protein. The table shows 700,000 to 900,000 distinct CDR3 sequences, with roughly 46% occurring only once. In this sample, this clonotype turned up a few times. As yet, its antigen is unknown. Sample: blood. The TCR comes from a girl aged 5-17 years with multiple sclerosis.

The CDR3 region has the DNA TGTGCCAGCAGCGTGGACAGGTACCCCTACGAGCAGTACTTC. Its translation is CASSVDRYPYEQYF. The chain is built from TRBV9 and TRBJ2-7; 7 nucleotides agree with TRBD1. CDR3 length equals 14 residues. Germline V gives CDR1 SGDLS, CDR2 YYNGEE. The junction had 4 bases not matched to a gene; V was cut back by 2 bases and J by 2 bases.